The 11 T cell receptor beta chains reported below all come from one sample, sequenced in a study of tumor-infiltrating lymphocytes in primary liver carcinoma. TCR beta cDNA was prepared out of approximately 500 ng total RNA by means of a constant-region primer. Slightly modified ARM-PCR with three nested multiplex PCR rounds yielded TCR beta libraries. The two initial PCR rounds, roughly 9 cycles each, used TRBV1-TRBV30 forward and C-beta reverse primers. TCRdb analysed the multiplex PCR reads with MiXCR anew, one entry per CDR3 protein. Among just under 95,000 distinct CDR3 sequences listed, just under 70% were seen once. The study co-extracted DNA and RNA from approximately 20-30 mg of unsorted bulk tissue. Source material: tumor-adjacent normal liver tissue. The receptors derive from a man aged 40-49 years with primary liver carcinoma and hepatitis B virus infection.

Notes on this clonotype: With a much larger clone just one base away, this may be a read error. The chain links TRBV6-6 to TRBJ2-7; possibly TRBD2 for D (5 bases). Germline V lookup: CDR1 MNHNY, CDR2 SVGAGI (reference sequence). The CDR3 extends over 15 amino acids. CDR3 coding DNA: TGTGCCAGCAGTTATAGTAGGGCCGAAGAGGGCGAGCAGCACTTC. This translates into CASSYSRAEEGEQHF.

CDR3: CASRVPGLGWETQYF. The CDR3 nucleotides are TGTGCCAGCAGGGTACCGGGACTAGGGTGGGAGACCCAGTACTTC. The chain recombines TRBV11-2 with TRBJ2-5; 8 bases agree with TRBD2. The trim removed 6 bases at V and 5 bases at J, leaving 11 bases unmatched. The germline CDR1 and CDR2 sequences are SGHAT and FQNNGV. CDR3 length: 15 residues. Variable domain in full (rest from reference TRBV11-2 and TRBJ2-5): EAGVAQSPRYKIIEKRQSVAFWCNPISGHATLYWYQQILGQGPKLLIQFQNNGVVDDSQLPKDRFSAERLKGVDSTLKIQPAKLEDSAVYLCASRVPGLGWETQYFGPGTRLLVL.

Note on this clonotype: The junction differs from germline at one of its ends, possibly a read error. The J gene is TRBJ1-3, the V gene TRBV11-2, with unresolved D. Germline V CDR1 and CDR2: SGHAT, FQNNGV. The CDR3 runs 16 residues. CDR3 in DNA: TGTGCCGGCAGCTTAGATGAGGGATGGACTGGAGACACCATATATTTT. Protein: CAGSLDEGWTGDTIYF. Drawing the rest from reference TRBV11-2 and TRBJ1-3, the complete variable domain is EAGVAQSPRYKIIEKRQSVAFWCNPISGHATLYWYQQILGQGPKLLIQFQNNGVVDDSQLPKDRFSAERLKGVDSTLKIQPAKLEDSAVYLCAGSLDEGWTGDTIYFGEGSWLTVV.

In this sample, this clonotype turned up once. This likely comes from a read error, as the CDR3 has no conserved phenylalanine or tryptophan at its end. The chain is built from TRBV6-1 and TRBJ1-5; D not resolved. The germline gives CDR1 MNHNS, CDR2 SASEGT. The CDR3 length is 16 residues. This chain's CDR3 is CASNEVYSGSNQPQHC. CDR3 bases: TGTGCCAGCAATGAAGTGTACAGTGGGAGCAATCAGCCCCAGCATTGT.

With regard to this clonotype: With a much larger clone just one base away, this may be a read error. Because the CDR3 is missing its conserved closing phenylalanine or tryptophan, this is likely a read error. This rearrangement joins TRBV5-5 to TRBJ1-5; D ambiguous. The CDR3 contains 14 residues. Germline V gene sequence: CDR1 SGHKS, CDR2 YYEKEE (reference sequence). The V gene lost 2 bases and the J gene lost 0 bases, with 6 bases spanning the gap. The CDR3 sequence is CASSFEFSNQPQHI. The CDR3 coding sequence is TGTGCCAGCAGCTTTGAGTTTAGCAATCAGCCCCAGCATATT.

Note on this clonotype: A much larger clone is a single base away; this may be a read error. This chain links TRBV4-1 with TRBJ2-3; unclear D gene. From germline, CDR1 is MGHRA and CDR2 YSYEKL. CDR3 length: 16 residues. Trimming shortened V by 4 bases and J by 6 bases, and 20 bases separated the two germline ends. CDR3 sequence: CASSLELGPPRDTQYF. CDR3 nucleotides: TGCGCCAGCAGCCTAGAGCTCGGACCTCCGCGGGATACGCAGTATTTT.

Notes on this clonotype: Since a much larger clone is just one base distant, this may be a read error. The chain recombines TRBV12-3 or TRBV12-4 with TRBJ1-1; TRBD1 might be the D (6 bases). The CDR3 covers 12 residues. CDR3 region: CVSSPQGTKAFF. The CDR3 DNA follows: TGTGTCAGCAGCCCACAGGGTACGAAAGCTTTCTTT.

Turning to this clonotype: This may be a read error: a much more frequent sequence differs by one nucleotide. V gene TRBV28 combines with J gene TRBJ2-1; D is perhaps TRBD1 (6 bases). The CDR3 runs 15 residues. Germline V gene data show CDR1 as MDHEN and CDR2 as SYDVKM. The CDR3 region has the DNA TGTGTCAGCACAGGGCGGAATACCCCCTACAATGAGCAGTTCTTC. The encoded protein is CVSTGRNTPYNEQFF. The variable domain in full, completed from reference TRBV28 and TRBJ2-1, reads DVKVTQSSRYLVKRTGEKVFLECVQDMDHENMFWYRQDPGLGLRLIYFSYDVKMKEKGDIPEGYSVSREKKERFSLILESASTNQTSMYLCVSTGRNTPYNEQFFGPGTRLTVL.

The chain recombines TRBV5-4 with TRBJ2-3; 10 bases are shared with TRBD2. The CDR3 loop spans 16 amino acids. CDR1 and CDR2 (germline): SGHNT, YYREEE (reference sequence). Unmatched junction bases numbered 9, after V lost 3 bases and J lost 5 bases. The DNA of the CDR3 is TGTGCCAGCAGCTCGGAGGGACTAGCGTTGGGAGATACGCAGTATTTT. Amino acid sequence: CASSSEGLALGDTQYF.

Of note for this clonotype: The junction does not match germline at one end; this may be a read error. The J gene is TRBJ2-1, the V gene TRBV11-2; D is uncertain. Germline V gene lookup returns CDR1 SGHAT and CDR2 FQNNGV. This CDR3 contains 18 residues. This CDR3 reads CANSLASLKFLSYNDQFF. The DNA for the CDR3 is TGTGCCAACAGCTTAGCAAGCCTTAAATTCCTCTCCTACAATGACCAGTTCTTC.

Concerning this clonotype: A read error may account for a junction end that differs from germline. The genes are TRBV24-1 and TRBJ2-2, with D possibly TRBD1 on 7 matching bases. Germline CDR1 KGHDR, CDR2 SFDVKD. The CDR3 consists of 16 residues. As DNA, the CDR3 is TGTGCCACCAGTTCCGACAGGGAAAGGAACGTCGGGGGGCTGTTTTTT. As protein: CATSSDRERNVGGLFF.